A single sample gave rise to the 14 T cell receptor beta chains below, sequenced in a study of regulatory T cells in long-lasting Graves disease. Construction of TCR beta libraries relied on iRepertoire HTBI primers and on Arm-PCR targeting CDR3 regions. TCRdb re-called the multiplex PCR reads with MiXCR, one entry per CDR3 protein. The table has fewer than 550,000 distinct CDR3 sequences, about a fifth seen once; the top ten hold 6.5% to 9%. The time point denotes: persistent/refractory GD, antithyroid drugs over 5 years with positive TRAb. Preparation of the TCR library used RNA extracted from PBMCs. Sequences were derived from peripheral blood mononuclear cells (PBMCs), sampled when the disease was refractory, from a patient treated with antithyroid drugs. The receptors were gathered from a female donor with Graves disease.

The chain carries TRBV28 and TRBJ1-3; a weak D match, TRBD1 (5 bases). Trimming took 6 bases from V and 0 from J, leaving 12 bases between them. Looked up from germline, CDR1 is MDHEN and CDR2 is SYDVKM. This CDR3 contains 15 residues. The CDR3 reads CASSSPRASGNTIYF. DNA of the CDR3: TGTGCCAGCAGCTCCCCCAGGGCCTCTGGAAACACCATATATTTT.

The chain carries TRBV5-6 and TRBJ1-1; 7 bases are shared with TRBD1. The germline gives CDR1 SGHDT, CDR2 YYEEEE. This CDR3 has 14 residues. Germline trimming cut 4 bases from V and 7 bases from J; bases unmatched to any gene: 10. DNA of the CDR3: TGTGCCAGCAGCCGGACTACAGGGGTGCGTGAAGCTTTCTTT. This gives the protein CASSRTTGVREAFF.

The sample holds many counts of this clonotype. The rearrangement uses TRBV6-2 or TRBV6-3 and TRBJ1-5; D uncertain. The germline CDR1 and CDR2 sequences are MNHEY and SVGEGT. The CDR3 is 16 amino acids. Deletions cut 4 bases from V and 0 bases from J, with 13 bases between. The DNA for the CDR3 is TGTGCCAGCAGTTCTGATGGACCGTATAGCAATCAGCCCCAGCATTTT. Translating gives CASSSDGPYSNQPQHF.

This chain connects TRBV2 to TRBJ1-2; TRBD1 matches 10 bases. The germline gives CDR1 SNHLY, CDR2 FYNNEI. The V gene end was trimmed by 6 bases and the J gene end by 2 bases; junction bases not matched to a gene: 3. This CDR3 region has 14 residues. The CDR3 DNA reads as TGTGCCAGCAGCATGGGACAGGGGAACTATGGCTACACCTTC. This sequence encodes CASSMGQGNYGYTF.

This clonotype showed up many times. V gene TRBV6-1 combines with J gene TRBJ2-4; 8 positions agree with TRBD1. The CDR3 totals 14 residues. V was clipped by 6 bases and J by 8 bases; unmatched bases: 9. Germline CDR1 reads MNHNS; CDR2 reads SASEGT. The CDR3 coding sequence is TGTGCCAGCAGCCCAGGACAGGGAACGGACATTCAGTACTTC. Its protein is CASSPGQGTDIQYF.

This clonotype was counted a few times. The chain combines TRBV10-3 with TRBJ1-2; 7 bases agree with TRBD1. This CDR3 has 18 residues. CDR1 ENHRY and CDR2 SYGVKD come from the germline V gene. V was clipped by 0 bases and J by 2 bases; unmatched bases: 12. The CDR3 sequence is CAISESNPRDRENYGYTF. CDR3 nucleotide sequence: TGTGCCATCAGTGAGTCGAACCCACGGGACAGAGAGAACTATGGCTACACCTTC.

The CDR3 bases are TGTGCCAGCAGCCCCCTGAGGGTTAGCGGCTACACCTTC. Protein: CASSPLRVSGYTF. The chain has TRBV5-6 and TRBJ1-2, with D unclear. The CDR3 loop spans 13 amino acids. Deletions cut 4 bases from V and 8 bases from J, with 15 bases between. Looked up from germline, CDR1 is SGHDT and CDR2 is YYEEEE.

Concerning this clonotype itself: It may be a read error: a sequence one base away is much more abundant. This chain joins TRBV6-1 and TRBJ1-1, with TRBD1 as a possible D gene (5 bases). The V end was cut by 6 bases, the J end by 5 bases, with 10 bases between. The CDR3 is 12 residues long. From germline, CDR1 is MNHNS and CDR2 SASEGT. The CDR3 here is CASRGLETEAFF. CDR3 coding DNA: TGTGCCAGCAGGGGACTAGAAACTGAAGCTTTCTTT.

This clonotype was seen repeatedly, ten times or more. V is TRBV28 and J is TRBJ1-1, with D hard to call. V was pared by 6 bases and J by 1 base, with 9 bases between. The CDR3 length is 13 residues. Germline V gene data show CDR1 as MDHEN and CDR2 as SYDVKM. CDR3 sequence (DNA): TGTGCCAGCAGGGGTACGGGGAACACTGAAGCTTTCTTT. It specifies CASRGTGNTEAFF.

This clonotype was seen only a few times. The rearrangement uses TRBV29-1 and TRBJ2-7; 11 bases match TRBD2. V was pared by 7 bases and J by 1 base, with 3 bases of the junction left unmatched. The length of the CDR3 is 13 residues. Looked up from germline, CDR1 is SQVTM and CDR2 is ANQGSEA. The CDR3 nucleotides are TGCAGCGCTCGACTAGCGGGGTCCTACGAGCAGTACTTC. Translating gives CSARLAGSYEQYF.

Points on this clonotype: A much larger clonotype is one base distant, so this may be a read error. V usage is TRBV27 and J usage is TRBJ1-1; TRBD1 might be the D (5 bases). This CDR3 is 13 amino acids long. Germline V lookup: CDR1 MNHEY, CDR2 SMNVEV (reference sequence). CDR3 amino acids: CAGSFRDRGEAFF. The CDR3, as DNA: TGTGCCGGCAGTTTCAGGGATCGGGGGGAAGCTTTCTTT.

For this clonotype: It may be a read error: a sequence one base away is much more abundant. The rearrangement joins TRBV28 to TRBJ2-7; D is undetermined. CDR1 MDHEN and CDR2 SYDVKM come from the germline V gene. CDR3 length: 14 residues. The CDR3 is CANSLPPHSAEQYF. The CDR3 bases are TGTGCCAACAGTTTACCCCCTCATTCTGCCGAGCAGTACTTC.

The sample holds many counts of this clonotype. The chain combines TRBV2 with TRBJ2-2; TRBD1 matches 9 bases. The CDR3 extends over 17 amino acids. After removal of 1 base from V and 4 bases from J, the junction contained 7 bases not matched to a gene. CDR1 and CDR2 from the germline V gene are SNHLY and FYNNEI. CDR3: CASSEEGRTGATGELFF. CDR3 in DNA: TGTGCCAGCAGTGAAGAGGGCAGGACAGGGGCCACCGGGGAGCTGTTTTTT.

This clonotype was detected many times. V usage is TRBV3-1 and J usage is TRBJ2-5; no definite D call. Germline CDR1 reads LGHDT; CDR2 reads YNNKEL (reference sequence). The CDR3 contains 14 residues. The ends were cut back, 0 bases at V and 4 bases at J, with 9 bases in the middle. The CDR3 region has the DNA TGTGCCAGCAGCCAAGATCCAGGTCCAGAGACCCAGTACTTC. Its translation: CASSQDPGPETQYF.